Following are 15 T cell receptor beta chains from one sample sequenced in a study of blood T cell repertoires in COVID-19 (dated by TCRdb to about 2020). Library creation used the immunoSEQ multiplex PCR assay. What TCRdb holds here is the immuneACCESS table cut down to in-frame rearrangements. Part of the clones is not present; checked against another copy, under half of the missing clones reflect an unresolved V gene, and the others are unexplained. The sample records about 480,000 clones, around 89% of which are singletons. Jointly, the top ten make up around 12% of the sample. The sequencing sample was made of peripheral blood. The origin of the receptors is a woman in her forties or fifties with COVID-19, enrolled during active disease.

This chain connects TRBV6-2 or TRBV6-3 to TRBJ2-2, with TRBD2 matching 14 bases. The V and J ends lost 6 bases and 4 bases, in that order; junction bases with no gene match: 16. The CDR3 contains 20 residues. Germline CDR1 and CDR2: MNHEY and SVGEGT. As DNA, the CDR3 is TGTGCCAGCAGCGACGCCCTCCGACTAGCGGGGGGGCGGCCCACCGGGGAGCTGTTTTTT. Its translation is CASSDALRLAGGRPTGELFF.

The J gene is TRBJ2-1, the V gene TRBV6-5; D not certain. Trimming removed 2 bases from V and 10 bases from J, with 9 bases in between. CDR3 length: 12 amino acids. CDR1 is MNHEY, CDR2 SVGAGI, per germline. This CDR3 is CASSYPHQEQFF. The CDR3 DNA reads TGTGCCAGCAGTTACCCCCACCAGGAGCAGTTCTTC.

The chain joins TRBV19 to TRBJ2-5; 8 bases are shared with TRBD1. With V trimmed by 10 bases and J by 5 bases, 9 bases remained unmatched. The CDR3 covers 13 residues. The germline V gene encodes CDR1 LNHDA and CDR2 SQIVND (reference sequence). Here the CDR3 reads CATRDRPRETQYF. In DNA, the CDR3 is TGTGCCACCCGGGACAGGCCAAGGGAGACCCAGTACTTC.

The J gene is TRBJ2-2, the V gene TRBV13; 8 nucleotides agree with TRBD1. The V gene end was trimmed by 5 bases and the J gene end by 3 bases; junction bases not matched to a gene: 11. The CDR3 runs 17 residues. The germline V gene encodes CDR1 PRHDT and CDR2 FYEKMQ (reference sequence). The CDR3 protein is CASSATPGTGDTGELFF. The CDR3 bases are TGTGCCAGCAGCGCGACCCCCGGGACAGGAGACACCGGGGAGCTGTTTTTT.

This rearrangement joins TRBV10-3 to TRBJ2-7; 14 bases line up with TRBD2. Germline assignment: CDR1 ENHRY and CDR2 SYGVKD. V was pared by 0 bases and J by 0 bases, with 4 bases of the junction left unmatched. The CDR3 sequence is 18 residues long. The CDR3 DNA reads as TGTGCCATCAGTGAGTCCGGGACTAGCGGGGGCCACTCCTACGAGCAGTACTTC. It yields the protein CAISESGTSGGHSYEQYF.

The chain carries TRBV28 and TRBJ1-5; a possible D gene is TRBD1 (6 bases). V lost 2 bases and J lost 0, with 20 bases in between. The CDR3 loop spans 19 amino acids. CDR1 is MDHEN and CDR2 is SYDVKM in the germline V gene. The CDR3 DNA reads as TGTGCCAGCAGTTTAGTCGCAGGGGACCTGTTCTATAGCAATCAGCCCCAGCATTTT. This codes for CASSLVAGDLFYSNQPQHF.

CDR3 in amino acids: CASSGRGRNQPQHF. The CDR3 region has the DNA TGTGCCAGCAGTGGGCGGGGCCGCAATCAGCCCCAGCATTTT. The V call is TRBV28, the J call TRBJ1-5, with D maybe TRBD1 (5 bases). This CDR3 contains 14 residues. V was clipped by 5 bases and J by 2 bases, with 10 bases between them. Germline V lookup: CDR1 MDHEN, CDR2 SYDVKM.

The chain joins TRBV5-1 to TRBJ2-1; TRBD2 might be the D (6 bases). This CDR3 is built from 16 residues. Trimming cost V 7 bases and J 2 bases, with 19 bases left between them. Germline CDR1 reads SGHRS; CDR2 reads YFSETQ. The DNA for the CDR3 is TGCGCCAGCCGAAAGGAGGCGGGGAGAACCTACAATGAGCAGTTCTTC. Translation gives CASRKEAGRTYNEQFF.

V is TRBV25-1 and J is TRBJ1-2, with TRBD1 matching over 7 bases. The V gene end was trimmed by 6 bases and the J gene end by 7 bases; junction bases not matched to a gene: 5. The germline CDR1 and CDR2 sequences are MGHDK and SYGVNS. This CDR3 comprises 12 residues. This CDR3 reads CASRRQGGGYTF. The DNA for the CDR3 is TGTGCCAGCAGACGACAGGGAGGTGGCTACACCTTC.

V and J are TRBV6-1 and TRBJ2-5, with TRBD1 as a possible D gene (5 bases). Germline-derived CDR1 and CDR2 are MNHNS and SASEGT. The CDR3 extends over 14 amino acids. V was shortened by 0 bases and J by 5 bases, with 10 bases between the two germline ends. The CDR3, as DNA: TGTGCCAGCAGTGAAGCGTCAGGGATGGAGACCCAGTACTTC. As protein: CASSEASGMETQYF.

This rearrangement joins TRBV5-1 to TRBJ1-1; 9 bases line up with TRBD1. Germline V gives CDR1 SGHRS, CDR2 YFSETQ. V shed 2 bases and J 0 bases; nucleotides not matched to a gene: 5. The CDR3 has 16 residues. The CDR3 nucleotides read TGCGCCAGCAGCTTCGGAACAGGGGGCGTGAACACTGAAGCTTTCTTT. It translates to CASSFGTGGVNTEAFF.

The count of this clone is one. In DNA form, the CDR3 reads TGTGCCAGCAGCCATGGCCCACTGGACAGGAGGTCTGAAGCTTTCTTT. It codes for CASSHGPLDRRSEAFF. The V gene is TRBV27, the J gene TRBJ1-1, with 7 bases that match TRBD1. With V trimmed by 6 bases and J by 6 bases, 16 bases remained unmatched. Germline V gene lookup returns CDR1 MNHEY and CDR2 SMNVEV (reference sequence). This CDR3 is built from 16 residues.

With respect to this clone: This sample includes further DNA sequences coding for the same CDR3. V is TRBV5-1 and J is TRBJ2-2, with 11 bases matching TRBD2. Germline V gene data show CDR1 as SGHRS and CDR2 as YFSETQ. This CDR3 region has 15 residues. V trimming: 2 bases; J trimming: 3 bases; junction bases outside the gene matches: 0. The CDR3 bases are TGCGCCAGCAGCTTACTAGCGGGGGACACCGGGGAGCTGTTTTTT. Its translation is CASSLLAGDTGELFF.

This clone was observed a single time. The rearrangement uses TRBV27 and TRBJ2-3, with 10 positions matching TRBD1. After removal of 2 bases from V and 3 bases from J, the junction contained 14 bases not matched to a gene. This CDR3 region has 19 residues. CDR1 is MNHEY, CDR2 SMNVEV, per germline (reference sequence). The CDR3 DNA sequence: TGTGCCAGCAGTTTAATTATCTTAGGGGACAGGGGTTTGACAGATACGCAGTATTTT. Translating it yields CASSLIILGDRGLTDTQYF.

This clone was found once. J is TRBJ1-1 and V is TRBV11-2; 9 bases match TRBD1. V shed 4 bases, J shed 3 bases, and the junction held 12 bases outside the gene matches. In germline, CDR1 is SGHAT, CDR2 FQNNGV. This CDR3 is 17 amino acids long. The CDR3 here is CASSSNTGGWADTEAFF. DNA for the CDR3: TGTGCCAGCAGCTCCAATACAGGGGGCTGGGCGGACACTGAAGCTTTCTTT.